Listed here are 15 T cell receptor beta chains from one sample, sequenced in a study of T cell responses to AZD1222 COVID-19 vaccine. The data were produced by immunoSEQ multiplex PCR, yet TCRdb's version contains in-frame clones alone and is incomplete. The sample carries under 150,000 clones, approximately 85% recorded once. Sequenced material: peripheral blood, taken 28 days after the second dose of the MenACWY control vaccine. These TCRs come from an adult who received the MenACWY meningococcal vaccine as a control.

V usage is TRBV10-3 and J usage is TRBJ2-7; D unclear. Trimming removed 0 bases at V and 3 bases at J, with 6 bases between. The CDR3 totals 13 residues. CDR1 and CDR2 (germline): ENHRY, SYGVKD. In DNA, the CDR3 is TGTGCCATCAGTGAGTCGCAGGACTACGAGCAGTACGTC. Protein: CAISESQDYEQYV.

V is TRBV28 and J is TRBJ1-1; TRBD1 might be the D (6 bases). The V and J ends lost 4 bases and 10 bases respectively, with 13 bases between them. Germline V lookup: CDR1 MDHEN, CDR2 SYDVKM. The CDR3 is 12 residues long. This CDR3 is CASSSGAWRAFF. The CDR3 nucleotides read TGTGCCAGCAGTTCAGGGGCCTGGAGAGCTTTCTTT.

This rearrangement joins TRBV7-2 to TRBJ1-3; D remains ambiguous. Per the germline V gene, CDR1 is SGHTA and CDR2 is FQGNSA. This CDR3 contains 18 residues. V was cut by 4 bases and J by 0 bases, with 19 bases left in between. The CDR3 coding sequence is TGTGCCAGCAGCTCGATTGAGAGAGGCGTAGGCTCTGGAAACACCATATATTTT. It translates to CASSSIERGVGSGNTIYF.

The chain links TRBV7-2 to TRBJ2-7; possible D gene TRBD1, 5 bases. This CDR3 is built from 13 residues. The ends were cut back, 4 bases at V and 6 bases at J, with 13 bases in the middle. The germline V gene encodes CDR1 SGHTA and CDR2 FQGNSA. The CDR3 region has the DNA TGTGCCAGCAGCTCGACGGACAAAACCGAGCAGTACTTC. Its protein product is CASSSTDKTEQYF.

The rearrangement joins TRBV7-9 to TRBJ2-5, with D hard to call. CDR3 size: 15 residues. Germline V CDR1 and CDR2: SEHNR, FQNEAQ (reference sequence). The V gene lost 2 bases and the J gene lost 3 bases, with 13 bases spanning the gap. CDR3 bases: TGTGCCAGCAGCTTATTCTGGGGTGGAGAAGAGACCCAGTACTTC. Translated: CASSLFWGGEETQYF. The whole variable domain, remainder taken from reference TRBV7-9 and TRBJ2-5, is DTGVSQNPRHKITKRGQNVTFRCDPISEHNRLYWYRQTLGQGPEFLTYFQNEAQLEKSRLLSDRFSAERPKGSFSTLEIQRTEQGDSAMYLCASSLFWGGEETQYFGPGTRLLVL.

The chain has TRBV29-1 and TRBJ1-2; unclear D gene. CDR1 is SQVTM, CDR2 ANQGSEA, per germline. Trimming took off 4 bases at V and 5 bases at J, with 8 bases between the two ends. The CDR3 runs to 11 residues. The CDR3 protein is CSVAWGYGYTF. The DNA of the CDR3 is TGCAGCGTTGCATGGGGTTATGGCTACACCTTC.

This chain links TRBV6-2 or TRBV6-3 with TRBJ2-7; D gene ambiguous. The CDR3 is made up of 16 amino acids. Trimming removed 0 bases at V and 1 base at J, with 13 bases between. Germline assignment: CDR1 MNHEY and CDR2 SVGEGT. This chain's CDR3 is CASSYSWLLGSYEQYF. The CDR3 coding sequence is TGTGCCAGCAGTTACTCGTGGCTTCTCGGATCCTACGAGCAGTACTTC.

The V and J genes are TRBV7-9 and TRBJ2-1, with D possibly TRBD2 on 6 matching bases. Germline V gene data show CDR1 as SEHNR and CDR2 as FQNEAQ (reference sequence). V was pared by 5 bases and J by 7 bases, with 18 bases between. The CDR3 has 15 residues. For the CDR3, the DNA is TGTGCCAGCAGCCCCCCGTGGGAGGTTGGAAATGAGCAGTTCTTC. Translation: CASSPPWEVGNEQFF. The complete variable domain, with remaining parts taken from reference TRBV7-9 and TRBJ2-1, reads DTGVSQNPRHKITKRGQNVTFRCDPISEHNRLYWYRQTLGQGPEFLTYFQNEAQLEKSRLLSDRFSAERPKGSFSTLEIQRTEQGDSAMYLCASSPPWEVGNEQFFGPGTRLTVL.

V gene TRBV27 combines with J gene TRBJ2-7; D is perhaps TRBD1 (6 bases). The ends were cut back, 5 bases at V and 4 bases at J, with 15 bases in the middle. The CDR3 has 14 residues. The germline V gene has CDR1 MNHEY and CDR2 SMNVEV (reference sequence). CDR3 amino acids: CASSLRQVGYEQYF. The CDR3 DNA reads TGTGCCAGCAGTCTCCGACAGGTAGGATACGAGCAGTACTTC.

The V and J genes are TRBV27 and TRBJ2-2; unclear D gene. From germline, CDR1 is MNHEY and CDR2 SMNVEV (reference sequence). The CDR3 is 13 residues long. V dropped 3 bases and J dropped 3 bases, with 5 bases sitting between them. CDR3 residues: CASSFSHTGELFF. CDR3 in DNA: TGTGCCAGCAGTTTCTCCCACACCGGGGAGCTGTTTTTT.

The CDR3 nucleotides read TGTGCCAGCAGCTCCGGGACAGGGGTTAGAGAGACCCAGTACTTC. Protein sequence: CASSSGTGVRETQYF. The chain joins TRBV5-8 to TRBJ2-5; 10 positions match TRBD1. Looked up from germline, CDR1 is SGHTS and CDR2 is YDEGEE. V gave up 3 bases and J gave up 4 bases; unmatched junction bases: 6. The CDR3 has 15 residues.

V and J are TRBV21-1 and TRBJ1-5; the table's D call, TRBD1, was not checked against the DNA. TRBV21-1 is tagged as a pseudogene. CDR3 length: 15 amino acids. The CDR3 protein is CASSTGTRLEAPQHF. The CDR3 nucleotides are TGTGCCAGCAGCACCGGGACACGGCTCGAGGCGCCCCAGCATTTT.

The chain links TRBV6-6 to TRBJ2-7, with D tentatively TRBD1 or TRBD2 (6 bases each). Per germline, CDR1 MNHNY and CDR2 SVGAGI (reference sequence). V dropped 8 bases and J dropped 6 bases, with 8 bases sitting between them. CDR3 length: 10 residues. CDR3 sequence (DNA): TGTGCCAGCGGAGGGGGCGAGCAGTACTTC. This codes for CASGGGEQYF.

The rearrangement links TRBV7-9 to TRBJ2-3, with D unclear. Germline CDR1 SEHNR, CDR2 FQNEAQ (reference sequence). The length of the CDR3 is 12 residues. V was pared by 5 bases and J by 4 bases, with 7 bases between. CDR3 in amino acids: CASSLSPDTQYF. The DNA of the CDR3 is TGTGCCAGCAGCCTAAGCCCAGATACGCAGTATTTT.

The chain combines TRBV6-5 with TRBJ1-2; 11 nucleotides align to TRBD1. V was pared by 6 bases and J by 2 bases, with 5 bases of the junction left unmatched. Germline-derived CDR1 and CDR2 are MNHEY and SVGAGI. There are 15 residues in the CDR3. The CDR3 coding sequence is TGTGCCAGCAGAGGACAGGGGGCGGGAAACTATGGCTACACCTTC. Translating it yields CASRGQGAGNYGYTF.